These 14 T cell receptor beta chains share one sample of origin, sequenced in a study of cytomegalovirus exposure and HLA in healthy donors. It was with 60 Vbeta and 13 Jbeta primers that the PCR ran. Assay used: immunoSEQ multiplex PCR; TCRdb lists only in-frame clones, some missing. The sample has about 160,000 clones, around 85% seen once. The material sequenced was PBMCs. Receptor source: a middle-aged man in good health and CMV-seropositive.

The J gene is TRBJ2-5, the V gene TRBV29-1; the D gene is possibly TRBD1 (5 bases). The ends were cut back, 4 bases at V and 5 bases at J, with 5 bases in the middle. In germline, CDR1 is SQVTM, CDR2 ANQGSEA. This CDR3 is built from 10 residues. CDR3 amino acids: CSVGQETQYF. The CDR3 nucleotides read TGCAGCGTTGGACAGGAGACCCAGTACTTC.

The rearrangement links TRBV5-1 to TRBJ2-7; TRBD1 is a possible D gene (6 bases). Germline CDR1 is SGHRS and CDR2 is YFSETQ. The CDR3 is made up of 15 amino acids. The V and J ends lost 4 bases and 3 bases respectively, with 17 bases between them. CDR3 protein: CASSPQGLQGYEQYF. As DNA, the CDR3 is TGCGCCAGCAGCCCTCAGGGGTTGCAGGGCTACGAGCAGTACTTC.

The V and J genes are TRBV7-9 and TRBJ2-1; a weak D match, TRBD1 (7 bases). With 5 bases removed from V and 0 bases from J, the gap between germline ends came to 8 bases. The length of the CDR3 is 14 residues. Looked up from germline, CDR1 is SEHNR and CDR2 is FQNEAQ (reference sequence). The CDR3 reads CASSQGGSYNEQFF. The CDR3 bases are TGTGCCAGCAGCCAGGGGGGCTCCTACAATGAGCAGTTCTTC.

V gene TRBV5-1 combines with J gene TRBJ1-4; the D gene is possibly TRBD1 (6 bases). Germline-derived CDR1 and CDR2 are SGHRS and YFSETQ. Trimming took off 1 base at V and 5 bases at J, with 15 bases between the two ends. This CDR3 comprises 16 residues. The CDR3 is CASSLRGTQTNEKLFF. DNA of the CDR3: TGCGCCAGCAGCTTGAGGGGGACGCAGACGAATGAAAAACTGTTTTTT.

In its sample, this clone was seen once. The chain has TRBV9 and TRBJ1-2; 7 nucleotides agree with TRBD1. Per germline, CDR1 SGDLS and CDR2 YYNGEE. This CDR3 has 14 residues. V gave up 3 bases and J gave up 0 bases; unmatched junction bases: 2. The chain's CDR3 is CASSGQGTNYGYTF. The DNA for the CDR3 is TGTGCCAGCAGCGGACAGGGAACTAACTATGGCTACACCTTC.

This chain uses TRBV27 with TRBJ1-5, with TRBD1 matching 7 bases. CDR3 length equals 13 residues. V lost 5 bases, J lost 7 bases, and 5 bases stayed unmatched. Germline V gives CDR1 MNHEY, CDR2 SMNVEV (reference sequence). The CDR3 DNA is TGTGCCAGCAGTCGACAGGGACGACAGCCCCAGCATTTT. Amino acid sequence: CASSRQGRQPQHF.

The CDR3, as DNA: TGTGCCAGCAGCTTGGGCAGTGACAGGGCTGGCTACACCTTC. Residues: CASSLGSDRAGYTF. J is TRBJ1-2 and V is TRBV5-6, with 7 bases lining up with TRBD1. The CDR3 has 14 residues. The V segment lost 0 bases and the J segment 7 bases; nucleotides outside the gene matches: 6. CDR1 is SGHDT and CDR2 is YYEEEE in the germline V gene.

The V gene is TRBV6-5, the J gene TRBJ1-2; D is uncertain. CDR1 and CDR2 from the germline V gene are MNHEY and SVGAGI. V gave up 8 bases and J gave up 4 bases, with 11 bases separating them. The CDR3 covers 12 residues. The CDR3 bases are TGTGCCAGCGCATCCCGGGGCTATGGCTACACCTTC. Its protein product is CASASRGYGYTF.

The CDR3 reads CASSIRGRGDYNEQFF. CDR3 nucleotide sequence: TGCGCCAGCAGCATTAGGGGGCGTGGGGACTACAATGAGCAGTTCTTC. The chain combines TRBV5-1 with TRBJ2-1, with 7 bases aligning to TRBD1. Germline CDR1 is SGHRS and CDR2 is YFSETQ. V dropped 4 bases and J dropped 3; count of bases not matched to a gene: 10. CDR3 length: 16 residues.

The CDR3 reads CASKEGRHQNTEAFF. As DNA, the CDR3 is TGTGCCTCCAAGGAGGGTCGGCACCAGAACACTGAAGCTTTCTTT. This chain connects TRBV27 to TRBJ1-1; D not resolved. Germline V gene lookup returns CDR1 MNHEY and CDR2 SMNVEV (reference sequence). The CDR3 is 15 residues long. V was shortened by 11 bases and J by 1 base, with 20 bases between the two germline ends.

The chain uses TRBV5-1 and TRBJ1-6, with TRBD1 as a possible D gene (5 bases). The germline V and J ends were trimmed by 4 bases and 10 bases, with 21 bases remaining between them. The CDR3 sequence is 16 residues long. Germline V gene data show CDR1 as SGHRS and CDR2 as YFSETQ. The DNA for the CDR3 is TGCGCCAGCAGCGTGCGTGCCCAGGGAAGAGAATCACCCCTCCACTTT. Its protein product is CASSVRAQGRESPLHF.

The chain recombines TRBV27 with TRBJ2-5; TRBD2 matches 14 bases. J gave up 4 bases and V 5 bases, and 6 bases lay outside the gene matches. CDR3 length: 16 residues. Germline CDR1 reads MNHEY; CDR2 reads SMNVEV (reference sequence). CDR3 region: CASSPRGLAGVETQYF. As DNA, the CDR3 is TGTGCCAGCAGTCCGAGGGGACTAGCGGGAGTAGAGACCCAGTACTTC.

This clone has only one observation. The chain recombines TRBV7-6 with TRBJ2-5; D unresolved. With the DNA end fitting TRBJ2-7 better, the J assignment may be wrong. CDR1 and CDR2 (germline): SGHVS, FNYEAQ. The CDR3 loop spans 14 amino acids. As DNA, the CDR3 is TGTGCCAGCAGCCCCCGGGTCTTGTCCTACGAGCAGTACTTC. Amino acid sequence: CASSPRVLSYEQYF.

The chain's CDR3 is CASSLTGTVQDEQYF. The CDR3 DNA reads as TGTGCCAGCAGCTTAACCGGGACAGTTCAGGACGAGCAGTACTTC. The chain uses TRBV5-5 and TRBJ2-7, with 7 bases matching TRBD1. This CDR3 comprises 15 residues. V lost 2 bases, J lost 5 bases, and 10 bases stayed unmatched. Per germline, CDR1 SGHKS and CDR2 YYEKEE (reference sequence).